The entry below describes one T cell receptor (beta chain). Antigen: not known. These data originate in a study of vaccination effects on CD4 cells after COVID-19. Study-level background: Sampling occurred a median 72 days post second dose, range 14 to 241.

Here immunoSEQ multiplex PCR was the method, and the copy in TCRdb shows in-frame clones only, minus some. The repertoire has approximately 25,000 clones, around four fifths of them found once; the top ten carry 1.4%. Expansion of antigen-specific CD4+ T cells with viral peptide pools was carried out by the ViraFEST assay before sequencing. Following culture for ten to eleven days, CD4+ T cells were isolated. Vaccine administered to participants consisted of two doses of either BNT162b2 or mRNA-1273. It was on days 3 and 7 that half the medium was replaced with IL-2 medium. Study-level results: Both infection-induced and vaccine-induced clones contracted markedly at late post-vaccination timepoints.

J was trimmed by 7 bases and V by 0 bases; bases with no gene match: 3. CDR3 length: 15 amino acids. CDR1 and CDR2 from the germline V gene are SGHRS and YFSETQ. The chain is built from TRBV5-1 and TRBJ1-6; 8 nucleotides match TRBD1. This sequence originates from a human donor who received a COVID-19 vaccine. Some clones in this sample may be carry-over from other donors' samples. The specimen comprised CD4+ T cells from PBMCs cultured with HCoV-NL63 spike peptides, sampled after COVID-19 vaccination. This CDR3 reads CASSLVGDRNSPLHF. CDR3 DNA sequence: TGCGCCAGCAGCTTGGTAGGGGACAGGAATTCACCCCTCCACTTT.